What follows describes a single T cell receptor (beta chain). Its antigen is not known. PCR was performed using 60 Vbeta and 13 Jbeta primers. TCRdb's table, derived via immunoSEQ multiplex PCR, lists solely in-frame clones and lacks some. Its table lists 150,000 to 200,000 clones. Germline V lookup: CDR1 MNHNY, CDR2 SVGAGI (reference sequence). CDR3 length: 15 residues. With V trimmed by 1 base and J by 5 bases, 6 bases remained unmatched. These data come from a study of cytomegalovirus exposure and HLA in healthy donors. General observations from the study: In an earlier analysis, productive rearrangement rates for most beta V segments clustered near 90% or 30%.

J is TRBJ1-1 and V is TRBV6-6; 8 bases align to TRBD1. The clonotype originates from a young man in good health and CMV-seronegative. The sample taken for sequencing was PBMCs. The CDR3 sequence is CASSYYDRGGTEAFF. The CDR3 DNA reads TGTGCCAGCAGTTACTACGACAGGGGTGGGACTGAAGCTTTCTTT.